A single sample is the source of the 13 T cell receptor beta chains below, sequenced in a study of blood T cell repertoires in COVID-19. Generated by immunoSEQ multiplex PCR, the TCRdb table keeps only in-frame clones and is missing some. The sample includes 200,000 to 250,000 clones, less than 85% of them seen just once. Sequenced input: PBMCs or T cells enriched from blood (not recorded which). The receptors derive from a man aged 60 to 75 who had recovered from COVID-19.

This clone showed up just a few times. This chain links TRBV29-1 with TRBJ1-5; unclear D gene. The CDR3 is 13 amino acids. Between the trimmed V and J ends, which lost 2 bases and 3 bases, there was a span of 8 bases. In germline, CDR1 is SQVTM, CDR2 ANQGSEA. The DNA of the CDR3 is TGCAGCGTTGAAATCGGAGTCAATCAGCCCCAGCATTTT. This codes for CSVEIGVNQPQHF. Filled out from reference TRBV29-1 and TRBJ1-5, the complete variable domain reads SAVISQKPSRDICQRGTSLTIQCQVDSQVTMMFWYRQQPGQSLTLIATANQGSEATYESGFVIDKFPISRPNLTFSTLTVSNMSPEDSSIYLCSVEIGVNQPQHFGDGTRLSIL.

The count of this clone is one. This chain joins TRBV18 and TRBJ1-1; D is perhaps TRBD1 (5 bases). This CDR3 has 14 residues. The germline V gene has CDR1 KGHSH and CDR2 LQKENI. Trimming removed 6 bases at V and 5 bases at J, with 16 bases between. DNA of the CDR3: TGTGCCAGCTCCCCCGCGGCTAGGGGTACTGAAGCTTTCTTT. Translated: CASSPAARGTEAFF.

The CDR3 DNA reads as TGCGCCAGCAGCTTAACTAGCGGGGGGGCAGTCCTGTTCTTC. Translating gives CASSLTSGGAVLFF. This sequence joins TRBV5-1 and TRBJ2-1, with 13 bases fitting TRBD2. Germline V gives CDR1 SGHRS, CDR2 YFSETQ. The CDR3 has 14 residues. Losses at the gene ends were 2 bases for V and 15 bases for J; bases not matched to a gene: 8.

The table lists this clone with a count of one. CDR3 DNA sequence: TGTGCCAGCAGCGTGGGACTAGCGGGGGCTGAGCAGTTCTTC. It codes for CASSVGLAGAEQFF. The gene calls are TRBV14 and TRBJ2-1, with 14 nucleotides matching TRBD2. The CDR3 runs to 14 residues. Germline V lookup: CDR1 SGHDN, CDR2 FVKESK. J lost 9 bases, V lost 5 bases, and 3 bases had no gene match.

The chain recombines TRBV6-5 with TRBJ1-6; D call uncertain. The CDR3 sequence is 13 residues long. Germline CDR1 and CDR2: MNHEY and SVGAGI. Trimming removed 6 bases at V and 10 bases at J, with 13 bases between. Here the CDR3 DNA reads TGTGCCAGCAGGGAGGATTTTGGATCACCCCTCCACTTT. This translates into CASREDFGSPLHF.

With respect to this clone: One end of the junction does not line up with germline, which may come from a read error. CDR3 sequence (DNA): TGTGCCAGCAGCGTAGGGAGATTCACTAAAGCTTTCTTT. As protein: CASSVGRFTKAFF. The chain combines TRBV9 with TRBJ1-1, with D hard to call. The CDR3 runs to 13 residues. CDR1 and CDR2 (germline): SGDLS, YYNGEE. The whole variable domain, remainder taken from reference TRBV9 and TRBJ1-1, is DSGVTQTPKHLITATGQRVTLRCSPRSGDLSVYWYQQSLDQGLQFLIQYYNGEERAKGNILERFSAQQFPDLHSELNLSSLELGDSALYFCASSVGRFTKAFFGQGTRLTVV.

The rearrangement links TRBV3-1 (or the pseudogene TRBV3-2) to TRBJ1-1; 8 bases match TRBD1. Per the germline V gene, CDR1 is LGHDT and CDR2 is YNNKEL (reference sequence). After removal of 6 bases from V and 1 base from J, the junction contained 7 bases not matched to a gene. There are 15 residues in the CDR3. The DNA of the CDR3 is TGTGCCAGCAGTCTTCAGGGGGCCGGGAACACTGAAGCTTTCTTT. Its translation: CASSLQGAGNTEAFF.

The chain has TRBV2 and TRBJ1-5; 7 nucleotides match TRBD1. The CDR3 extends over 18 amino acids. Unmatched junction bases numbered 17, after V lost 4 bases and J lost 5 bases. Germline V gene sequence: CDR1 SNHLY, CDR2 FYNNEI. For the CDR3, the DNA is TGTGCCAGCAGTGGGGTCGGGACAGATATGACGAGGGATCAGCCCCAGCATTTT. It specifies CASSGVGTDMTRDQPQHF.

The genes are TRBV6-6 and TRBJ1-2; 7 bases line up with TRBD1. CDR1 and CDR2 from the germline V gene are MNHNY and SVGAGI (reference sequence). The CDR3 length is 15 residues. The ends lost 4 bases at V and 5 bases at J; junction bases unmatched: 10. CDR3 region: CASSFKTGTFYGYTF. For the CDR3, the DNA is TGTGCCAGCAGTTTCAAGACAGGGACGTTTTATGGCTACACCTTC.

The chain uses TRBV4-2 and TRBJ1-4, with D maybe TRBD1 (5 bases). V was trimmed by 1 base and J by 8 bases, leaving 14 bases between them. CDR1 is LGHNA and CDR2 is YNFKEQ in the germline V gene. The CDR3 extends over 15 amino acids. The DNA of the CDR3 is TGTGCCAGCAGCCAAGTGGCAGGGCAGGAGGAAAAACTGTTTTTT. Encoded protein: CASSQVAGQEEKLFF.

V usage is TRBV3-1 (or the pseudogene TRBV3-2) and J usage is TRBJ2-2; D might be TRBD1 (6 bases). The CDR3 contains 14 residues. Germline assignment: CDR1 LGHDT and CDR2 YNNKEL (reference sequence). Trimming stripped 7 bases from V and 3 bases from J, with 12 bases between. CDR3 in amino acids: CASTPGAYTGELFF. Written as DNA, the CDR3 is TGTGCCAGCACCCCAGGGGCCTACACCGGGGAGCTGTTTTTT.

The chain is built from TRBV18 and TRBJ1-3; D is ambiguous. This CDR3 has 16 amino acids. Germline V lookup: CDR1 KGHSH, CDR2 LQKENI. Deletions cut 3 bases from V and 0 bases from J, with 12 bases between. Here the CDR3 DNA reads TGTGCCAGCTCACCGACTAGGACGGGCTCTGGAAACACCATATATTTT. Protein: CASSPTRTGSGNTIYF.

This clone turned up a few times. The chain has TRBV27 and TRBJ1-6; D is ambiguous. The CDR3 totals 14 residues. The V end lost 3 bases, the J end lost 5 bases, and 8 bases lay between the germline ends. Germline-derived CDR1 and CDR2 are MNHEY and SMNVEV (reference sequence). In nucleotides, the CDR3 is TGTGCCAGCAGTTTTGGGCAGGATAATTCACCCCTCCACTTT. This codes for CASSFGQDNSPLHF.